This T cell receptor beta chain was observed in a study of cytomegalovirus exposure and HLA in healthy donors. Whole-study findings and limits: In terms of immune exposure information, only CMV serostatus was available. CMV antigen specificity was confirmed in vitro for a few CMV-associated chains.

For this clone: The antigen is unknown.

Germline V gene lookup returns CDR1 GTSNPN and CDR2 SVGIG (reference sequence). The CDR3 extends over 14 amino acids. The V gene lost 0 bases and the J gene lost 9 bases, with 15 bases spanning the gap. This PCR relied on a set of 60 Vbeta primers and 13 Jbeta primers. Clones were read by immunoSEQ multiplex PCR, and TCRdb kept only the in-frame ones, dropping some. The listing records some 200,000 clones. The TCR comes from a man aged 25 to 40 in good health and CMV-seronegative. The chain couples TRBV30 to TRBJ1-5; D ambiguous. Sequenced material: PBMCs. In DNA, the CDR3 is TGTGCCTGGAGTGTCGGGAGTTCCTTATGGCCCCAGCATTTT. It codes for CAWSVGSSLWPQHF.